The entry that follows covers one T cell receptor (beta chain) sequence. What it binds is not known. The PCR was carried out with 60 Vbeta primers and 13 Jbeta primers. Some clones are missing from TCRdb's copy, which holds only in-frame ones; the method was immunoSEQ multiplex PCR. The sample includes almost 200,000 clones, around three quarters of them seen just once. This CDR3 is built from 15 residues. V was trimmed by 2 bases and J by 6 bases, leaving 13 bases between them. Germline V CDR1 and CDR2: KGHSH, LQKENI. This sample stems from a study of cytomegalovirus exposure and HLA in healthy donors. Study-level points and caveats: Upon later analysis, HLA-associated TCR beta chains proved more clonally expanded than other, equally common chains. Fewer N-insertions (relative to the approximately 700-donor mean) were reportedly seen in an Asian-associated ancestry cluster in a later analysis.

Sequencing used PBMCs. The J gene is TRBJ1-4, the V gene TRBV18; D not certain. The receptor was isolated from a man aged 25 to 40 in good health and CMV-seronegative. The CDR3, as DNA: TGTGCCAGCTCACCATTCAGCCAGGATCATGAAAAACTGTTTTTT. The encoded protein is CASSPFSQDHEKLFF.